This T cell receptor (beta chain) derives from a study of OX40 agonist ivuxolimab in advanced cancers. Across the study: Intravenous ivuxolimab at 0.01 to 10 mg/kg was given to patients every 2 weeks. Subjects had a mean age of about 57 years, with a range of roughly 20 to 79; more than 75% were male. Study findings and constraints: The work left the antigen specificity of expanded peripheral T cells undetermined.

As for this clone: No antigen is known for it.

Trimming took off 2 bases at V and 14 bases at J, with 13 bases between the two ends. CDR3 length: 12 residues. Germline CDR1 and CDR2: SEHNR and FQNEAQ (reference sequence). Sequencing was performed with immunoSEQ multiplex PCR; in TCRdb, only in-frame clones are kept and a portion is missing. The sample lists roughly 60,000 clones, around 85% occurring once. The sequence was collected from an adult with an advanced solid tumor such as melanoma, head and neck, liver or kidney cancer. The sequencing here drew on CD4+ or CD8+ T cells sorted from blood, taken in a trial of the OX40 agonist ivuxolimab. The chain joins TRBV7-9 to TRBJ2-1; weak D call: TRBD1 (6 bases). CDR3 sequence reads: CASSLTRDTEFF. CDR3 nucleotides: TGTGCCAGCAGCTTAACCCGGGACACCGAGTTCTTC.